A single sample is the source of the 22 T cell receptor beta chains below, sequenced in a study of OX40 agonist ivuxolimab in advanced cancers. Only in-frame clones appear in the TCRdb table, and some are missing; sequencing was by immunoSEQ multiplex PCR. The sample lists around 100,000 clones, more than 85% seen once, with about 0.24% in the top ten. The sample consisted of CD4+ or CD8+ T cells sorted from blood, taken in a trial of the OX40 agonist ivuxolimab. Every receptor here comes from an adult with an advanced solid tumor such as melanoma, head and neck, liver or kidney cancer.

V usage is TRBV29-1 and J usage is TRBJ1-1; D unclear. Trimming removed 3 bases at V and 10 bases at J, with 9 bases between. CDR1 is SQVTM and CDR2 is ANQGSEA in the germline V gene. The CDR3 runs 10 residues. Written as DNA, the CDR3 is TGCAGCGTTGACACGGGTATAGCTTTCTTT. This codes for CSVDTGIAFF.

The chain joins TRBV14 to TRBJ2-1; D gene unclear. From germline, CDR1 is SGHDN and CDR2 FVKESK. Trimming took off 1 base at V and 4 bases at J, with 5 bases between the two ends. CDR3 size: 13 residues. The CDR3 loop reads CASSQGRYNEQFF. The CDR3 nucleotides are TGTGCCAGCAGCCAAGGTCGGTACAATGAGCAGTTCTTC.

This clone occurred a few times. This chain connects TRBV30 to TRBJ2-4, with 11 bases identical to TRBD2. With 3 bases clipped from V and 6 bases from J, the junction kept 1 base outside the gene matches. CDR3 size: 13 residues. Germline lookup yields CDR1 GTSNPN and CDR2 SVGIG (reference sequence). The CDR3 is CAWRTSGINIQYF. DNA for the CDR3: TGTGCCTGGAGGACTAGCGGGATAAACATTCAGTACTTC.

J is TRBJ2-3 and V is TRBV4-3; 7 positions match TRBD2. The CDR3 extends over 17 amino acids. Germline V lookup: CDR1 LGHNA, CDR2 YSLEER. The V and J ends lost 0 bases and 3 bases, in that order; junction bases with no gene match: 9. The CDR3 spells CASSQEWAGDGTDTQYF. The DNA of the CDR3 is TGCGCCAGCAGCCAAGAATGGGCGGGAGATGGGACAGATACGCAGTATTTT.

V usage is TRBV5-1 and J usage is TRBJ2-1; 12 positions match TRBD2. With V trimmed by 5 bases and J by 7 bases, 4 bases remained unmatched. Looked up from germline, CDR1 is SGHRS and CDR2 is YFSETQ. This CDR3 is built from 14 residues. CDR3 nucleotides: TGCGCCAGCAGAACTAGCGGGAGGCTTAATGAGCAGTTCTTC. This codes for CASRTSGRLNEQFF. Complete variable domain (other parts from reference TRBV5-1 and TRBJ2-1): KAGVTQTPRYLIKTRGQQVTLSCSPISGHRSVSWYQQTPGQGLQFLFEYFSETQRNKGNFPGRFSGRQFSNSRSEMNVSTLELGDSALYLCASRTSGRLNEQFFGPGTRLTVL.

The chain links TRBV6-6 to TRBJ2-4; tentatively, D is TRBD2 (6 bases). CDR3 length: 16 amino acids. Germline loops: CDR1 MNHNY, CDR2 SVGAGI (reference sequence). V lost 5 bases to trimming and J lost 0 bases, with 14 bases between them. CDR3 in DNA: TGTGCCAGCAGTGCCCCCCGAGCGGGAGCCAAAAACATTCAGTACTTC. Residues: CASSAPRAGAKNIQYF.

The CDR3 region is CASSVDSGTTGNTIYF. CDR3 nucleotide sequence: TGTGCCAGCAGCGTAGACTCCGGGACAACTGGAAACACCATATATTTT. The chain has TRBV9 and TRBJ1-3, with TRBD1 as a possible D gene (6 bases). The V end was cut by 0 bases, the J end by 2 bases, with 12 bases between. This CDR3 contains 16 residues. Germline CDR1 is SGDLS and CDR2 is YYNGEE.

On this clone: The same CDR3 arises from other DNA sequences in this sample as well. The chain recombines TRBV30 with TRBJ2-3, with 11 bases aligning to TRBD2. Looked up from germline, CDR1 is GTSNPN and CDR2 is SVGIG (reference sequence). The CDR3 is made up of 15 amino acids. The V gene end was trimmed by 1 base and the J gene end by 0 bases; junction bases not matched to a gene: 0. CDR3 bases: TGTGCCTGGAGTGCTAGCGGGAGGAGCACAGATACGCAGTATTTT. Amino acids: CAWSASGRSTDTQYF.

The rearrangement uses TRBV5-5 and TRBJ1-2; possibly TRBD1 for D (5 bases). V was cut by 2 bases and J by 3 bases, with 14 bases left in between. Germline CDR1 is SGHKS and CDR2 is YYEKEE (reference sequence). The CDR3 loop spans 15 amino acids. CDR3 protein: CASSFMGRPDYGYTF. For the CDR3, the DNA is TGTGCCAGCAGCTTCATGGGGCGTCCTGACTATGGCTACACCTTC.

The V and J genes are TRBV7-3 and TRBJ2-3, with D hard to call. This CDR3 contains 13 residues. The V gene's germline CDR1 is SGHTA and CDR2 FQGTGA. V lost 4 bases and J lost 6, with 11 bases in between. In DNA, the CDR3 is TGTGCCAGCAGCTCCACGCCGTCGGATACGCAGTATTTT. Amino acids: CASSSTPSDTQYF.

The chain is built from TRBV6-6 and TRBJ1-2; 10 nucleotides match TRBD1. Losses at the gene ends were 0 bases for V and 4 bases for J; bases not matched to a gene: 5. The length of the CDR3 is 16 residues. Germline V gene data show CDR1 as MNHNY and CDR2 as SVGAGI (reference sequence). The CDR3 loop is CASSYSQGQGIYGYTF. The CDR3 nucleotides read TGTGCCAGCAGTTACTCACAGGGACAGGGGATCTATGGCTACACCTTC.

V usage is TRBV7-9 and J usage is TRBJ1-2; a possible D gene is TRBD1 (6 bases). The CDR3 runs to 14 residues. Per the germline V gene, CDR1 is SEHNR and CDR2 is FQNEAQ (reference sequence). Trimming left V 4 bases short and J 5 bases short, with 14 bases between. DNA for the CDR3: TGTGCCAGCAGCTCGGAGGGGGTAGGGTATGGCTACACCTTC. It translates to CASSSEGVGYGYTF.

This sequence joins TRBV28 and TRBJ2-1; TRBD1 matches 7 bases. This CDR3 spans 15 amino acids. Germline V gives CDR1 MDHEN, CDR2 SYDVKM. J gave up 3 bases and V 5 bases, and 7 bases lay outside the gene matches. CDR3 residues: CASSITGTVYNEQFF. Here the CDR3 DNA reads TGTGCCAGCAGTATAACCGGGACAGTCTACAATGAGCAGTTCTTC.

The chain links TRBV7-2 to TRBJ1-1; D is perhaps TRBD1 (6 bases). The length of the CDR3 is 15 residues. Germline-derived CDR1 and CDR2 are SGHTA and FQGNSA. Trimming took off 0 bases at V and 0 bases at J, with 8 bases between the two ends. CDR3 in amino acids: CASSLATGMNTEAFF. The CDR3 nucleotides are TGTGCCAGCAGCTTAGCCACAGGGATGAACACTGAAGCTTTCTTT.

The chain uses TRBV15 and TRBJ2-5; 13 bases are a match to TRBD2. The CDR3 totals 17 residues. V was pared by 1 base and J by 5 bases, with 7 bases of the junction left unmatched. Germline V CDR1 and CDR2: LNHNV, YYDKDF (reference sequence). In nucleotides, the CDR3 is TGTGCCACCAGCAGAGGGGCACTAGCGGGAGGGGGGGAGACCCAGTACTTC. It yields the protein CATSRGALAGGGETQYF.

In its sample, this clone was seen once. The CDR3 nucleotides read TGTGCCACCACCCTGACTAGCGGGGAAGCTGAGCAGTTCTTC. The encoded protein is CATTLTSGEAEQFF. The V call is TRBV15, the J call TRBJ2-1; 11 bases are shared with TRBD2. V shed 7 bases and J 9 bases; nucleotides not matched to a gene: 8. The germline gives CDR1 LNHNV, CDR2 YYDKDF (reference sequence). This CDR3 contains 14 residues.

The chain combines TRBV28 with TRBJ1-4, with D hard to call. Germline CDR1 MDHEN, CDR2 SYDVKM. Trimming removed 5 bases at V and 3 bases at J, with 4 bases between. This CDR3 is 12 amino acids long. CDR3 DNA: TGTGCCAGCAGTCCTTCTAATGAAAAACTGTTTTTT. This gives the protein CASSPSNEKLFF.

The chain couples TRBV2 to TRBJ1-6; D remains unclear. Germline V lookup: CDR1 SNHLY, CDR2 FYNNEI. Trimming cost V 8 bases and J 13 bases, with 12 bases left between them. This CDR3 spans 11 amino acids. The CDR3 loop is CASGLIRPLHF. CDR3 sequence (DNA): TGTGCCAGCGGCCTCATTAGGCCCCTCCACTTT.

The V gene is TRBV27, the J gene TRBJ1-1; D might be TRBD1 (6 bases). The V gene lost 6 bases and the J gene lost 5 bases, with 13 bases spanning the gap. CDR1 is MNHEY and CDR2 is SMNVEV in the germline V gene (reference sequence). The CDR3 is 13 amino acids. The CDR3 sequence: CASRITGRTEAFF. DNA for the CDR3: TGTGCCAGCAGGATTACAGGGAGGACTGAAGCTTTCTTT.

The gene calls are TRBV6-6 and TRBJ2-1, with 9 bases lining up with TRBD2. Germline trimming cut 8 bases from V and 5 bases from J; bases unmatched to any gene: 7. Germline CDR1 is MNHNY and CDR2 is SVGAGI (reference sequence). The CDR3 length is 14 residues. The chain's CDR3 is CASSSRGGNNEQFF. For the CDR3, the DNA is TGTGCCAGCTCATCGCGGGGGGGTAACAATGAGCAGTTCTTC.

V gene TRBV10-3 combines with J gene TRBJ2-3, with D hard to call. The CDR3 is 12 residues long. V was pared by 5 bases and J by 4 bases, with 7 bases between. Germline assignment: CDR1 ENHRY and CDR2 SYGVKD. CDR3 bases: TGTGCCATCAGTTCCACCTCAGATACGCAGTATTTT. This sequence encodes CAISSTSDTQYF.

V gene TRBV7-9 combines with J gene TRBJ1-5; D unclear. Germline lookup yields CDR1 SEHNR and CDR2 FQNEAQ (reference sequence). The CDR3 is 13 residues long. The V gene lost 5 bases and the J gene lost 7 bases, with 12 bases spanning the gap. The CDR3 DNA follows: TGTGCCAGCAGCCAAGGGTTTGGGCAGCCCCAGCATTTT. Its translation is CASSQGFGQPQHF.